These 14 T cell receptor beta chains share one sample of origin, sequenced in a study of blood T cells in healthy people across ages. A sample-barcoded 5' primer and a J-beta primer mix were used in a second PCR of roughly 7 to 11 cycles. MiXCR was run by TCRdb on the 5' RACE reads, yielding one entry per CDR3 protein. The top ten hold less than 5% of the sample, which has some 1.5 million distinct CDR3 sequences, roughly 43% seen once. Sample: blood. These receptors all stem from a woman between 18 and 29 years old in good health.

J is TRBJ2-2 and V is TRBV7-2; either TRBD1 or TRBD2 may supply D (5 bases each). The germline gives CDR1 SGHTA, CDR2 FQGNSA. The V end lost 5 bases, the J end lost 6 bases, and 19 bases lay between the germline ends. CDR3 size: 16 residues. The CDR3 region is CASSLGTRIVAGELFF. CDR3 DNA sequence: TGTGCCAGCAGCCTAGGGACGAGGATCGTCGCCGGGGAGCTGTTTTTT. The full variable domain, rest sourced from reference TRBV7-2 and TRBJ2-2, is GAGVSQSPSNKVTEKGKDVELRCDPISGHTALYWYRQSLGQGLEFLIYFQGNSAPDKSGLPSDRFSAERTGGSVSTLTIQRTQQEDSAVYLCASSLGTRIVAGELFFGEGSRLTVL.

This chain's CDR3 is CASSDGRGDTQYF. CDR3 nucleotides: TGTGCCAGCAGTGATGGGAGGGGAGATACGCAGTATTTT. The chain joins TRBV25-1 to TRBJ2-3, with 7 positions matching TRBD2. V dropped 3 bases and J dropped 5; count of bases not matched to a gene: 2. Germline values: CDR1 MGHDK, CDR2 SYGVNS. The CDR3 length is 13 residues.

This clonotype occurred once. This chain uses TRBV7-8 with TRBJ2-7; D is unclear. This CDR3 spans 13 amino acids. Germline V CDR1 and CDR2: SGHVS, FQNEAQ. Trimming pared 5 bases from V and 3 bases from J, leaving 11 bases between. CDR3 loop: CASSVGSNYEQYF. CDR3 coding DNA: TGTGCCAGCAGCGTTGGTTCCAACTACGAGCAGTACTTC.

This clonotype was observed a handful of times. This sequence joins TRBV6-5 and TRBJ2-1, with TRBD1 matching over 9 bases. V was clipped by 8 bases and J by 4 bases; unmatched bases: 9. The CDR3 runs 15 residues. Germline-derived CDR1 and CDR2 are MNHEY and SVGAGI. CDR3: CASPARDRVYNEQFF. Written as DNA, the CDR3 is TGTGCCAGCCCTGCCCGGGACAGGGTGTACAATGAGCAGTTCTTC.

This rearrangement joins TRBV27 to TRBJ1-2; 7 bases fit TRBD1. This CDR3 is 15 amino acids long. Germline lookup yields CDR1 MNHEY and CDR2 SMNVEV (reference sequence). The V gene end was trimmed by 6 bases and the J gene end by 1 base; junction bases not matched to a gene: 8. CDR3 sequence reads: CASSSTGSHNYGYTF. DNA for the CDR3: TGTGCCAGCAGCTCGACAGGGTCTCATAACTATGGCTACACCTTC.

Concerning this clonotype itself: The DNA is omitted, as the CDR3 cannot be located on it reliably, and the CDR3 follows TCRdb's listing. The CDR3 sequence: CASSVGRGNERFF. V usage is TRBV7-6 and J usage is TRBJ2-1; the table's D call TRBD1 went unverified against the DNA. The CDR3 is 13 amino acids in total, end residues counted. The germline V gene encodes CDR1 SGHVS and CDR2 FNYEAQ.

In its sample, this clonotype was seen a few times. The rearrangement joins TRBV6-6 to TRBJ2-1; tentative D call: TRBD1 (5 bases). The V and J ends lost 0 bases and 8 bases respectively, with 20 bases between them. The CDR3 extends over 17 amino acids. CDR1 and CDR2 from the germline V gene are MNHNY and SVGAGI (reference sequence). In DNA form, the CDR3 reads TGTGCCAGCAGTTACTCGAGAGTGGGCAGGGTTATCGATGAGCAGTTCTTC. Protein sequence: CASSYSRVGRVIDEQFF.

This clonotype was detected only a few times. The chain uses TRBV20-1 and TRBJ2-7; unclear D gene. The CDR3 runs to 13 residues. Germline CDR1 reads DFQATT; CDR2 reads SNEGSKA (reference sequence). The V end lost 0 bases, the J end lost 6 bases, and 12 bases lay between the germline ends. The CDR3 sequence: CSARDAKMGEQYF. Written as DNA, the CDR3 is TGCAGTGCTAGAGATGCTAAGATGGGCGAGCAGTACTTC.

The chain recombines TRBV5-1 with TRBJ2-2, with unresolved D. This CDR3 contains 14 residues. Trimming pared 0 bases from V and 6 bases from J, leaving 9 bases between. Germline loops: CDR1 SGHRS, CDR2 YFSETQ. The CDR3 DNA follows: TGCGCCAGCAGCTTGGCCCCCTCTGCCGGGGAGCTGTTTTTT. Translating gives CASSLAPSAGELFF.

This chain joins TRBV6-2 or TRBV6-3 and TRBJ2-7, with D possibly being TRBD2 (5 bases). Trimming removed 2 bases from V and 1 base from J, with 9 bases in between. The CDR3 consists of 14 residues. The germline CDR1 and CDR2 sequences are MNHEY and SVGEGT. CDR3 sequence: CASSYVRGSYEQYF. In DNA form, the CDR3 reads TGTGCCAGCAGTTACGTACGGGGATCCTACGAGCAGTACTTC.

A note on this clonotype: Possible read error: a much larger clone is one base away. The V and J genes are TRBV29-1 and TRBJ1-5; 10 bases line up with TRBD1. V shed 7 bases and J 2 bases; nucleotides not matched to a gene: 2. Per the germline V gene, CDR1 is SQVTM and CDR2 is ANQGSEA. The CDR3 loop spans 13 amino acids. The CDR3 sequence is CSGGTGGNQPQHF. The CDR3 DNA follows: TGCAGCGGTGGGACAGGGGGCAATCAGCCCCAGCATTTT.

The gene calls are TRBV11-1 and TRBJ2-1; TRBD2 agrees at 14 bases. Germline V CDR1 and CDR2: SGHAT, FQDESV (reference sequence). J was trimmed by 4 bases and V by 5 bases; bases with no gene match: 13. The CDR3 loop spans 19 amino acids. The CDR3 sequence: CASSHGTSGSSEGYNEQFF. The CDR3 DNA is TGTGCCAGCAGCCACGGGACTAGCGGGAGCAGCGAGGGTTACAATGAGCAGTTCTTC.

CDR3 sequence reads: CSGEDGLSYEQYF. The CDR3 DNA reads as TGCAGTGGAGAGGACGGATTGTCCTACGAGCAGTACTTC. V is TRBV20-1 and J is TRBJ2-7; no clear D gene. This CDR3 region has 13 residues. Germline V lookup: CDR1 DFQATT, CDR2 SNEGSKA (reference sequence). Trimming shortened V by 7 bases and J by 1 base, and 14 bases separated the two germline ends.

The chain is built from TRBV20-1 and TRBJ1-2; no definite D call. V was cut by 7 bases and J by 0 bases, with 9 bases left in between. The CDR3 is 12 amino acids. Germline V CDR1 and CDR2: DFQATT, SNEGSKA (reference sequence). CDR3 in DNA: TGCAGTGTTACAGTAACTAACTATGGCTACACCTTC. Translating gives CSVTVTNYGYTF.